The next 29 T cell receptor beta chains were all read from a single sample in a study of cytomegalovirus exposure and HLA in healthy donors (dated by TCRdb to the late 2010s). The method was the immunoSEQ multiplex PCR assay. A mixture of 60 forward primers for TCR Vbeta segments and 13 reverse primers for TCR Jbeta segments was used in the multiplex PCR. Drawn from immuneACCESS, this table holds only the in-frame rearrangements with V and J called that TCRdb kept. Clones are partly lost; checked studies trace under half to an unresolved V gene and leave the rest unexplained. In this sample the table shows over 45,000 clones, around 81% of which occur a single time. The biggest ten clones account for 2% to 2.5% of the sample. The sample was PBMCs. These TCRs come from a boy younger than 18 in good health and CMV-seropositive.

This clone was observed a few times. The rearrangement uses TRBV4-1 and TRBJ1-2, with a tentative D call TRBD1 (5 bases). There are 15 residues in the CDR3. With 2 bases removed from V and 8 bases from J, the gap between germline ends came to 18 bases. The germline CDR1 and CDR2 sequences are MGHRA and YSYEKL. For the CDR3, the DNA is TGCGCCAGCAGCCAAAATAGGGGCACCGCCGACGGCTACACCTTC. Protein product: CASSQNRGTADGYTF.

The chain links TRBV7-3 to TRBJ1-1; perhaps TRBD1 as D (6 bases). CDR3 size: 13 residues. Germline V lookup: CDR1 SGHTA, CDR2 FQGTGA. V lost 1 base and J lost 11, with 14 bases in between. DNA for the CDR3: TGTGCCAGCAGCTTAAATTACGCAGGGGCGGCTTTCTTT. Translating gives CASSLNYAGAAFF.

This clone was picked up a small number of times. The V gene is TRBV6-1, the J gene TRBJ1-1; D is possibly TRBD1 (6 bases). The CDR3 contains 16 residues. Trimming removed 0 bases from V and 1 base from J, with 12 bases in between. CDR1 is MNHNS, CDR2 SASEGT, per germline. The CDR3 spells CASSEAAEGGNTEAFF. In DNA form, the CDR3 reads TGTGCCAGCAGTGAAGCGGCAGAAGGGGGGAACACTGAAGCTTTCTTT.

The CDR3 loop is CASRTASSAYNEQFF. The CDR3, as DNA: TGTGCCAGCAGAACAGCCTCTTCAGCCTACAATGAGCAGTTCTTC. The rearrangement uses TRBV11-2 and TRBJ2-1; no firm D call. The V gene lost 6 bases and the J gene lost 2 bases, with 14 bases spanning the gap. The CDR3 runs 15 residues. The germline V gene has CDR1 SGHAT and CDR2 FQNNGV.

CDR3 DNA sequence: TGCGCCAGCAGCTTGGCCCCCCACAGGTCTGGCACTGAAGCTTTCTTT. It specifies CASSLAPHRSGTEAFF. This sequence joins TRBV5-1 and TRBJ1-1, with D perhaps matching TRBD1 (5 bases). V was clipped by 0 bases and J by 4 bases, with 16 bases between them. Germline V gene sequence: CDR1 SGHRS, CDR2 YFSETQ. The CDR3 runs to 16 residues. The variable domain in full, completed from reference TRBV5-1 and TRBJ1-1, reads KAGVTQTPRYLIKTRGQQVTLSCSPISGHRSVSWYQQTPGQGLQFLFEYFSETQRNKGNFPGRFSGRQFSNSRSEMNVSTLELGDSALYLCASSLAPHRSGTEAFFGQGTRLTVV.

The chain recombines TRBV6-5 with TRBJ1-6; a weak D match, TRBD1 (6 bases). CDR1 and CDR2 from the germline V gene are MNHEY and SVGAGI. There are 14 residues in the CDR3. Deletions cut 4 bases from V and 10 bases from J, with 14 bases between. The CDR3 sequence is CASSSGQSSSPLHF. The CDR3 DNA follows: TGTGCCAGCAGTTCTGGACAGTCCTCCTCACCCCTCCACTTT.

The chain couples TRBV5-6 to TRBJ2-1, with unresolved D. Trimming took 2 bases from V and 7 from J, leaving 7 bases between them. CDR1 is SGHDT and CDR2 is YYEEEE in the germline V gene. The length of the CDR3 is 12 residues. This CDR3 is CASSFSENEQFF. The CDR3 DNA reads TGTGCCAGCAGCTTTTCAGAAAATGAGCAGTTCTTC.

In its sample, this clone was seen once. The chain couples TRBV7-2 to TRBJ2-7; TRBD2 matches 10 bases. V was clipped by 5 bases and J by 3 bases; unmatched bases: 7. CDR1 SGHTA and CDR2 FQGNSA come from the germline V gene. CDR3 size: 15 residues. The CDR3 region is CASSMLAGVLYEQYF. CDR3 DNA: TGTGCCAGCAGCATGCTAGCGGGGGTACTCTACGAGCAGTACTTC.

This CDR3 is CASSATGGESDTQYF. The DNA of the CDR3 is TGTGCCAGCTCAGCGACAGGGGGCGAATCAGATACGCAGTATTTT. This chain links TRBV18 with TRBJ2-3, with 10 bases identical to TRBD1. CDR3 length: 15 amino acids. The trim removed 5 bases at V and 4 bases at J, leaving 6 bases unmatched. Germline CDR1 reads KGHSH; CDR2 reads LQKENI.

The genes are TRBV4-1 and TRBJ2-5; 7 bases fit TRBD1. Trimming removed 4 bases from V and 8 bases from J; junction bases left unmatched: 19. The germline V gene has CDR1 MGHRA and CDR2 YSYEKL. There are 17 residues in the CDR3. The CDR3 sequence is CASSPLGKTGVEKTQYF. The CDR3 nucleotides read TGCGCCAGCAGCCCTCTAGGGAAAACAGGGGTCGAGAAAACCCAGTACTTC.

J is TRBJ2-7 and V is TRBV7-6; no definite D call. V lost 1 base to trimming and J lost 5 bases, with 12 bases between them. The CDR3 is 14 residues long. Germline-derived CDR1 and CDR2 are SGHVS and FNYEAQ. The CDR3 DNA reads TGTGCCAGCAGCTTAGGGGCCGGATCCCACGAGCAGTACTTC. It encodes CASSLGAGSHEQYF. The entire variable domain, with the rest obtained from reference TRBV7-6 and TRBJ2-7, is as follows: GAGVSQSPRYKVTKRGQDVALRCDPISGHVSLYWYRQALGQGPEFLTYFNYEAQQDKSGLPNDRFSAERPEGSISTLTIQRTEQRDSAMYRCASSLGAGSHEQYFGPGTRLTVT.

The V and J genes are TRBV18 and TRBJ1-2; TRBD1 agrees at 7 bases. This CDR3 spans 13 amino acids. The germline gives CDR1 KGHSH, CDR2 LQKENI. J gave up 10 bases and V 3 bases, and 8 bases lay outside the gene matches. The DNA for the CDR3 is TGTGCCAGCTCACCGGAGGAAGGGACAGCCTACACCTTC. Amino acid sequence: CASSPEEGTAYTF.

The rearrangement links TRBV7-9 to TRBJ1-2; a possible D gene is TRBD1 (5 bases). Germline CDR1 and CDR2: SEHNR and FQNEAQ (reference sequence). Trimming took off 5 bases at V and 6 bases at J, with 10 bases between the two ends. The CDR3 has 12 residues. Here the CDR3 reads CASSTGQDGYTF. The DNA of the CDR3 is TGTGCCAGCAGCACCGGACAAGATGGCTACACCTTC.

V usage is TRBV6-5 and J usage is TRBJ1-2; possibly TRBD1 for D (5 bases). CDR3 size: 14 residues. V lost 0 bases and J 7 bases, leaving 12 bases between the germline ends. Germline CDR1 MNHEY, CDR2 SVGAGI. This CDR3 is CASSYSGGGFGYTF. The DNA of the CDR3 is TGTGCCAGCAGTTACTCGGGGGGTGGGTTTGGCTACACCTTC.

This chain joins TRBV7-9 and TRBJ2-7, with a tentative D call TRBD1 (5 bases). Trimming removed 4 bases from V and 2 bases from J, with 12 bases in between. Germline V lookup: CDR1 SEHNR, CDR2 FQNEAQ (reference sequence). This CDR3 spans 14 amino acids. CDR3 nucleotides: TGTGCCAGCAGCTCCGCCGACAGTCCCTACGAGCAGTACTTC. Amino acids: CASSSADSPYEQYF.

This clone has only one observation. The V gene is TRBV7-9, the J gene TRBJ2-2, with D possibly matching TRBD2 (5 bases). The CDR3 totals 19 residues. Looked up from germline, CDR1 is SEHNR and CDR2 is FQNEAQ (reference sequence). The V end lost 8 bases, the J end lost 4 bases, and 29 bases lay between the germline ends. CDR3 amino acids: CASPMNPRSRDATTGELFF. The CDR3 nucleotides read TGTGCCAGCCCTATGAACCCAAGGTCCCGGGATGCGACCACCGGGGAGCTGTTTTTT.

V usage is TRBV5-1 and J usage is TRBJ1-2, with D tentatively TRBD1 (6 bases). This CDR3 contains 12 residues. Deletions cut 4 bases from V and 8 bases from J, with 12 bases between. Per the germline V gene, CDR1 is SGHRS and CDR2 is YFSETQ. The CDR3 reads CASSTTGTGYTF. The CDR3 region has the DNA TGCGCCAGCAGCACTACAGGGACCGGCTACACCTTC.

As to this clone: The same CDR3 is also encoded by other DNA sequences in this sample. The chain uses TRBV7-2 and TRBJ1-1; D remains ambiguous. The CDR3 contains 14 residues. Germline assignment: CDR1 SGHTA and CDR2 FQGNSA. Deletions cut 3 bases from V and 2 bases from J, with 10 bases between. CDR3 coding DNA: TGTGCCAGCAGCTTCGGTAGAGGTAACACTGAAGCTTTCTTT. Its protein product is CASSFGRGNTEAFF.

The CDR3 here is CASSELLISPRNTIYF. The CDR3 DNA sequence: TGCGCCAGCAGTGAACTCTTAATTAGCCCCAGAAACACCATATATTTT. The V and J genes are TRBV10-2 and TRBJ1-3; D uncertain. V lost 3 bases to trimming and J lost 5 bases, with 17 bases between them. CDR3 length: 16 residues. Germline loops: CDR1 WSHSY, CDR2 SAAADI.

V is TRBV4-1 and J is TRBJ1-5; 8 nucleotides agree with TRBD1. CDR3 length equals 16 residues. In germline, CDR1 is MGHRA, CDR2 YSYEKL. V shed 4 bases and J 3 bases; nucleotides not matched to a gene: 8. DNA of the CDR3: TGCGCCAGCAGCCCGGGCACGGGACAGGTCAATCAGCCCCAGCATTTT. This sequence encodes CASSPGTGQVNQPQHF.

The chain joins TRBV29-1 to TRBJ1-1, with 8 bases fitting TRBD1. CDR3 length: 13 residues. Looked up from germline, CDR1 is SQVTM and CDR2 is ANQGSEA. The V gene end was trimmed by 7 bases and the J gene end by 1 base; junction bases not matched to a gene: 5. The CDR3 DNA sequence: TGCAGCGCAACCGGGACAGGGAACACTGAAGCTTTCTTT. This sequence encodes CSATGTGNTEAFF.

This sequence joins TRBV10-3 and TRBJ2-1, with TRBD1 matching over 10 bases. Germline CDR1 is ENHRY and CDR2 is SYGVKD. V lost 7 bases and J lost 7; bases outside the gene matches: 4. This CDR3 contains 13 residues. The CDR3 sequence: CAITRDRGNEQFF. The CDR3, as DNA: TGTGCCATCACACGGGACAGGGGAAATGAGCAGTTCTTC.

The CDR3 bases are TGTGCCAGCAGCCAAAGGCGGGTTCGAAACATTCAGTACTTC. The encoded protein is CASSQRRVRNIQYF. The rearrangement joins TRBV7-8 to TRBJ2-4, with D perhaps TRBD2 (5 bases). The CDR3 loop spans 14 amino acids. CDR1 is SGHVS, CDR2 FQNEAQ, per germline. V dropped 5 bases and J dropped 6 bases, with 14 bases sitting between them.

The V gene is TRBV6-5, the J gene TRBJ2-3; maybe TRBD1 (5 bases). Germline V gene lookup returns CDR1 MNHEY and CDR2 SVGAGI. The CDR3 is made up of 12 amino acids. The V end lost 6 bases, the J end lost 7 bases, and 11 bases lay between the germline ends. CDR3 sequence reads: CASSLDRYTQYF. Here the CDR3 DNA reads TGTGCCAGCAGCCTCGACAGATATACGCAGTATTTT.

The chain recombines TRBV6-5 with TRBJ2-2, with 7 bases aligning to TRBD1. The CDR3 covers 14 residues. V lost 6 bases to trimming and J lost 6 bases; unmatched junction nucleotides: 7. In germline, CDR1 is MNHEY, CDR2 SVGAGI. The CDR3 sequence is CASRYRGVAGELFF. The CDR3 DNA is TGTGCCAGCAGATACAGGGGTGTAGCCGGGGAGCTGTTTTTT.

In this sample, this clone turned up once. One end of the junction fails to match germline, which may point to a read error. The rearrangement joins TRBV7-9 to TRBJ2-7, with a weak D call TRBD1 (5 bases). Germline V CDR1 and CDR2: SEHNR, FQNEAQ (reference sequence). The CDR3 covers 15 residues. The CDR3 region is CSSSLGDSFSHEQYF. In nucleotides, the CDR3 is TGTTCCAGCAGCTTAGGTGACAGTTTCTCCCACGAGCAGTACTTC.

This sequence joins TRBV29-1 and TRBJ1-1; 7 positions match TRBD1. The CDR3 covers 11 residues. V shed 4 bases and J 9 bases; nucleotides not matched to a gene: 5. Germline V gives CDR1 SQVTM, CDR2 ANQGSEA. CDR3 protein: CSVVRTGKAFF. CDR3 coding DNA: TGCAGCGTTGTCCGGACAGGAAAAGCTTTCTTT.

This clone was found once. This chain links TRBV5-4 with TRBJ2-7; 7 bases are a match to TRBD2. CDR1 SGHNT and CDR2 YYREEE come from the germline V gene (reference sequence). The CDR3 sequence is 13 residues long. With 1 base clipped from V and 2 bases from J, the junction kept 0 bases outside the gene matches. Here the CDR3 DNA reads TGTGCCAGCAGCTTGCGGGGGGCCTACGAGCAGTACTTC. This encodes CASSLRGAYEQYF.

This clone was recorded once. This sequence joins TRBV6-1 and TRBJ2-1; D gene unclear. V lost 5 bases and J lost 3, with 11 bases in between. From germline, CDR1 is MNHNS and CDR2 SASEGT. The CDR3 covers 14 residues. CDR3 DNA: TGTGCCAGCAGTCGAGTAGCTCTCTACAATGAGCAGTTCTTC. It yields the protein CASSRVALYNEQFF.